Given below is one T cell receptor (beta chain) in context. There is no known antigen for this receptor. Base-call qualities are not available, and no considerably larger clone is one nucleotide away. The collaborating institutions used their own protocols to collect whole blood in K2EDTA tubes. For TCRbeta analysis, collaborators shipped samples in one of three forms: frozen whole blood, isolated PBMCs, or DNA extracted from either of those sample types. CDR3 length: 16 amino acids, cysteine to phenylalanine. Only the CDR3 portion is preserved as DNA: 48 bases, with reading frame beginning at the first base. V loses 1 base at its end and J loses 2 bases; junction bases beyond the gene matches: 2. For CDR1 and CDR2, the germline V gene (reference sequence) lists LNHNV and YYDKDF. This sample stems from a study of blood T cell repertoires in COVID-19 (dated by TCRdb to the early 2020s). With respect to the entire study: Samples covering the acute and convalescent phases of COVID-19 were provided by collaborators in the United States, Italy and Spain. The material from the prospective study consisted of cDNA or gDNA derived from T cells, B-cell-depleted T cells, or PBMCs. The dataset comprised deeply sampled blood TCRbeta repertoires from subjects exposed to, actively infected with, or recovered from COVID-19. The repertoires were made available in a free public database intended to serve as a resource for research on the immune response to SARS-CoV-2. Samples were obtained from the ongoing ImmuneRACE study (first 160 participants) and from over 1,000 subjects provided by 6 global collaborators. The sample metadata nearly always contained a de-identified subject ID, COVID-19 status, age in years and sex. Where available, HLA class I and class II types were obtained from metadata supplied by the sample provider rather than from assay-based typing.

TCRbeta CDR3 regions were amplified from genomic DNA by means of the immunoSEQ Assay, a bias-controlled multiplex PCR. The authors processed their data as follows. Within the assay, amplification of reference gene primers was used to estimate how many nucleated cells each sample contained. Sequence reads were collapsed and filtered to measure the absolute abundance of every unique TCRbeta CDR3 rearrangement. For each sample, productive Simpson clonality was calculated as the square root of Simpson's diversity index across productive rearrangements. This immuneACCESS table, as held by TCRdb, lists in-frame sequences with V and J called but not all clones. Of the missing ones, under half trace to an unresolved V gene in checked studies; the others have no known cause. Clone size and V and J calls were adopted from that table, with D and trimming inferred from the DNA. The sample includes 200,000 to 250,000 clones, with approximately 80% observed a single time. The ten largest clones take up about a sixth of the sample.

The study at large found these results: The amount of clinical and demographic metadata varied by source and participant and was provided uncurated.

The sequence came from a woman at least 80 years old with active or convalescent COVID-19. The chain uses TRBV15 and TRBJ1-5, and TRBD1 matches 10 of the central bases. Sample: peripheral blood. The CDR3: CATSRVGTGGNQPQHF. At the DNA level, the sequence is TGTGCCACCAGCAGAGTAGGGACAGGGGGCAATCAGCCCCAGCATTTT.